This TCR beta chain was profiled in a study of blood T cell repertoires in COVID-19. Turning to the study itself: Samples taken during acute and convalescent COVID-19 were collected in the United States, Italy and Spain. PBMCs, B-cell-depleted T cells, or T cells were the source of the cDNA or gDNA that made up the material.

This clone was counted a single time. Repertoires were generated with immunoSEQ multiplex PCR, while TCRdb's copy carries only in-frame clones and drops some. In the table there are roughly 100,000 clones, roughly 80% of which are singletons. Sequenced sample: peripheral blood. This TCR derives from a woman of 80 years or more with active or convalescent COVID-19.

This chain's CDR3 is CASSNLLRGYTF. CDR3 sequence (DNA): TGTGCCAGCAGCAACCTTTTGAGGGGCTACACCTTC. This chain connects TRBV27 to TRBJ1-2; D gene unclear. Germline CDR1 and CDR2: MNHEY and SMNVEV (reference sequence). Trimming took 6 bases from V and 8 from J, leaving 13 bases between them. The CDR3 has 12 amino acids.